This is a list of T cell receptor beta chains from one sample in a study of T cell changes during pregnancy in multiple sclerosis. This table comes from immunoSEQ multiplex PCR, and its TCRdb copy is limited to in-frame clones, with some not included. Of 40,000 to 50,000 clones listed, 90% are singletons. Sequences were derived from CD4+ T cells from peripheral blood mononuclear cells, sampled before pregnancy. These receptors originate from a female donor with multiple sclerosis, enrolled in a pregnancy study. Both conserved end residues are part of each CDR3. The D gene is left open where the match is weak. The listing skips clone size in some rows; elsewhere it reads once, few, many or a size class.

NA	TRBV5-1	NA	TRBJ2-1	TGCGCCAGCAGCTCGGGCGGGTCCTACAATGAGCAGTTCTTC	CASSSGGSYNEQFF
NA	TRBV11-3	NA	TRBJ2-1	TGTGCCAGCAAAGACGGGGTGTCTAATGAGCAGTTCTTC	CASKDGVSNEQFF
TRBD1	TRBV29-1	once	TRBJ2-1	TGCAGCGTTCTTGGGACAGGTGCTTACAATGAGCAGTTCTTC	CSVLGTGAYNEQFF
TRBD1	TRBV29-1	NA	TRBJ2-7	TGCAGCGTTAGGGGACAGGGAACCTACGAGCAGTACTTC	CSVRGQGTYEQYF
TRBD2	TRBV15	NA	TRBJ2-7	TGTGCCACCAGCAGAGAGATGGTGACTAGCGGGAGCTTCAGGACCTACGAGCAGTACTTC	CATSREMVTSGSFRTYEQYF
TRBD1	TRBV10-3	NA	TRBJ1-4	TGTGCCATCAGGGGGACAGTCCCAAATGAAAAACTGTTTTTT	CAIRGTVPNEKLFF
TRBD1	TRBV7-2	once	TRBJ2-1	TGTGCCAGCAGTCGCCAGACCTGGGACAGGAGGATCAATGAGCAGTTCTTC	CASSRQTWDRRINEQFF
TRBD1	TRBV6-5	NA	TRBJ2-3	TGTGCCAGCAGTTACAGCCCGAGACAGGGGACAGATACGCAGTATTTT	CASSYSPRQGTDTQYF
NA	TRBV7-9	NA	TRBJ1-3	TGTGCCAGCAGCCATGGGCCTGGAAACACCATATATTTT	CASSHGPGNTIYF
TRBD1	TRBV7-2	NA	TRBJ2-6	TGTGCCAGCAGCGCGACAGGGACCCTCTCTGGGGCCAACGTCCTGACTTTC	CASSATGTLSGANVLTF
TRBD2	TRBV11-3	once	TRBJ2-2	TGTGCCAGCAGCTTACAGACCGGGACTAGCCCCGGGGAGCTGTTTTTT	CASSLQTGTSPGELFF
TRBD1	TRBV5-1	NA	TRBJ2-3	TGCGCCAGCAACCTCCTACTCGGACAGGGCGAAGATACGCAGTATTTT	CASNLLLGQGEDTQYF
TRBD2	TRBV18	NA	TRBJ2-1	TGTGCCAGCTCAGGAGGACTAGCGGGCTCCTACAATGAGCAGTTCTTC	CASSGGLAGSYNEQFF
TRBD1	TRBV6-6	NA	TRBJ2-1	TGTGCCAGCAGTTCCCTGGGACAGAAAGTCATCGATGAGCAGTTCTTC	CASSSLGQKVIDEQFF
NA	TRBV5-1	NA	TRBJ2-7	TGCGCCAGCAGCTTTTCTGGTAACAACCCCGAGGGCGAGCAGTACTTC	CASSFSGNNPEGEQYF
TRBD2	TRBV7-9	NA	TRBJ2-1	TGTGCCAGCAGCCCTAAACCAGGACTAGCGGGGGGTTACAATGAGCAGTTCTTC	CASSPKPGLAGGYNEQFF
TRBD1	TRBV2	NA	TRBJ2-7	TGTGCCAGCAGTGAAGCCCCGGACAGGGGAACCCCCTACGAGCAGTACTTC	CASSEAPDRGTPYEQYF
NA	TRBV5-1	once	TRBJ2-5	TGCGCCAGCAGCGAAACTCCCAAACTCGGCGGGACCCAGTACTTC	CASSETPKLGGTQYF
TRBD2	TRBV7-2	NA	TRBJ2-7	TGTGCCAGCAGCCCCGGGACTATCGCTTACGAGCAGTACTTC	CASSPGTIAYEQYF
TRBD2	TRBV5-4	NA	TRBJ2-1	TGTGCCAGCAGCCCCGAACTAGCGGGGACCCTCTACAATGAGCAGTTCTTC	CASSPELAGTLYNEQFF
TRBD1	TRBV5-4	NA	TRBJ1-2	TGTGCCAGCAGCTTGAGGGGGCGAGCCTATGGCTACACCTTC	CASSLRGRAYGYTF
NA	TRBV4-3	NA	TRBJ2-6	TGCGCCAGCAGCCAAGAAGGACGAGGGAACTCTGGGGCCAACGTCCTGACTTTC	CASSQEGRGNSGANVLTF
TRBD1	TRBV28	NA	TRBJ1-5	TGTGCCAGCAGTTTAGGATGGACAGGGGGAGGTCAGCCCCAGCATTTT	CASSLGWTGGGQPQHF
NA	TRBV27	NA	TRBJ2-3	TGTGCCAGCAGTTTAGAGGGTAAACCGACAGATACGCAGTATTTT	CASSLEGKPTDTQYF
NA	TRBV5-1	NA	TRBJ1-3	TGCGCCAGCAGCTTGGCCCATAGGAGCGTTTCTGGAAACACCATATATTTT	CASSLAHRSVSGNTIYF
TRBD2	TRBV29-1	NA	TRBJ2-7	TGCAGCGGCAGAACTAGCGGGAGATCCAGCGAGCAGTACTTC	CSGRTSGRSSEQYF
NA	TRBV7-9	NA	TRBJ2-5	TGTGCCAGCAGCTTAATTCCATTGGCCGCCAAAGTGGAGACCCAGTACTTC	CASSLIPLAAKVETQYF
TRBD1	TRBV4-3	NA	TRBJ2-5	TGCGCCAGCAGCCCAGGGGGACGAGAGACCCAGTACTTC	CASSPGGRETQYF
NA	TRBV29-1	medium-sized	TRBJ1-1	TGCAGCGTCAAGAACACTGAAGCTTTCTTT	CSVKNTEAFF
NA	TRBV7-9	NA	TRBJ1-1	TGTGCCAGCAGCTTTGGCACAGGGTACACTGAAGCTTTCTTT	CASSFGTGYTEAFF
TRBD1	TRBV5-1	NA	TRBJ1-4	TGCGCCAGCAGCACGGGACAGGGGAGGGAAAAACTGTTTTTT	CASSTGQGREKLFF
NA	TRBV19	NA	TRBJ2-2	TGTGCCAGTAGTATCCCCCAGAACACCGGGGAGCTGTTTTTT	CASSIPQNTGELFF
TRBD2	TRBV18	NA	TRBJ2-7	TGTGCCAGCTCGCCCACTAGCGGGAGTATCTACGAGCAGTACTTC	CASSPTSGSIYEQYF
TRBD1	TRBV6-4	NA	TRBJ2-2	TGTGCCAGCAGTCCCCATAAATCGACAGGGACCGGGGAGCTGTTTTTT	CASSPHKSTGTGELFF
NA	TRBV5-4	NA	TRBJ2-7	TGTGCCAGCAGCCTAGGGGGTCCCACCTCCTACGAGCAGTACTTC	CASSLGGPTSYEQYF
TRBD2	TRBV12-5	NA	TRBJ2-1	TGTGCTAGTGGTTTGAGGCTAGCGGGGAGCCGCAATGAGCAGTTCTTC	CASGLRLAGSRNEQFF
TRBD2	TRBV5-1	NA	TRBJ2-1	TGCGCCAGCAGCTTGGACGGGAGGGCCCTCAGTGAGCAGTTCTTC	CASSLDGRALSEQFF
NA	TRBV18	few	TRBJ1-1	TGTGCCAGCTCACCTCAACAGGGGAACACTGAAGCTTTCTTT	CASSPQQGNTEAFF
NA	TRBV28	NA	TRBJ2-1	TGTGCCAGCAGACCAGACCGTGGCGGAATTAACTACAATGAGCAGTTCTTC	CASRPDRGGINYNEQFF
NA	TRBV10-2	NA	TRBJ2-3	TGCGCCAGCAGTGAATGGCCCCGCTTTAGCACAGATACGCAGTATTTT	CASSEWPRFSTDTQYF
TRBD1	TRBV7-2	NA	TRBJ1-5	TGTGCCAGCAGCTTAGTACCTCCAGGGACAGGGAATCAGCCCCAGCATTTT	CASSLVPPGTGNQPQHF
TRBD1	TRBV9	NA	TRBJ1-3	TGTGCCAGCAGCGTAGGGATTACCAGACAGGGTACTGGAAACACCATATATTTT	CASSVGITRQGTGNTIYF